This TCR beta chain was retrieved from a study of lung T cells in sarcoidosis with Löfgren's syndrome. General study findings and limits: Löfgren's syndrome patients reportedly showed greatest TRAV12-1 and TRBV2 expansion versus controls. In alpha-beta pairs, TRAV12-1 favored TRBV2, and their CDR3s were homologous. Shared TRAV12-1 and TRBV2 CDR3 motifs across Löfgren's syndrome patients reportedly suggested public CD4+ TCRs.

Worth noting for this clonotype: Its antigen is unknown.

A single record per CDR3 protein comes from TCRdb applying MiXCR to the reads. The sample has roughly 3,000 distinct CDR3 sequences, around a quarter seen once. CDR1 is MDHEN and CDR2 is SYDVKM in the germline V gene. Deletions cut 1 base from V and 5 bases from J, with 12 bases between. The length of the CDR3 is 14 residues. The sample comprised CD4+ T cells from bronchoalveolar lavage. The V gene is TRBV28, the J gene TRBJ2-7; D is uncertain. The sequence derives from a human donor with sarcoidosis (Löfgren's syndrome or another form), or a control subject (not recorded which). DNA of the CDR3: TGTGCCAGCAGTTTATTCATTGGGTGGGACGAGCAGTACTTC. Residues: CASSLFIGWDEQYF.